This T cell receptor beta chain appears in the sequencing data of a study of T cells in women clearing cervical HPV infection. Study-level findings and limits: CIN3+ cases had significantly higher TCR richness than controls; evenness did not differ. Richness plus V gene abundances separated cases from controls with AUC around 0.79.

On this clone itself: Antigen: not known. The read is 3 residues too short to cover the CDR3 end, so that end is filled in from the germline J gene.

The CDR3 is 18 residues long. The V and J ends lost 6 bases and 0 bases, in that order; junction bases with no gene match: 10. Per the germline V gene, CDR1 is LNHDA and CDR2 is SQIVND (reference sequence). The table came from immunoSEQ multiplex PCR; TCRdb's copy has only in-frame clones and leaves some out. Here the sample table reports over 45,000 clones. This TCR derives from a woman aged 18 to 69 with a cervical HPV16 infection that either progressed to CIN3+ or cleared (not recorded which). Sequencing was performed on blood buffy coat. This chain connects TRBV19 to TRBJ2-1, with 11 bases fitting TRBD2. CDR3 sequence reads: CASSPGTSGYSSYNEQFF. The sequenced part of the CDR3 DNA is TGTGCCAGTAGCCCCGGGACTAGCGGTTATAGCTCCTACAATGAG. Together with reference TRBV19 and TRBJ2-1, the CDR3 gives the full variable domain: DGGITQSPKYLFRKEGQNVTLSCEQNLNHDAMYWYRQDPGQGLRLIYYSQIVNDFQKGDIAEGYSVSREKKESFPLTVTSAQKNPTAFYLCASSPGTSGYSSYNEQFFGPGTRLTVL.